This T cell receptor beta chain appears in the sequencing data of a study of blood T cell repertoires in COVID-19. About the study: T cells, B-cell-depleted T cells, or PBMCs provided the cDNA or gDNA that served as material.

Per the authors' pipeline: It was from reference gene primer amplification that nucleated cell counts were estimated. Profiling relied on immunoSEQ multiplex PCR, and the TCRdb table lists in-frame clones only, not all of them. V, J and clone size reflect that table, while D and trimming were determined from the DNA. The sample shows 100,000 to 150,000 clones, 55% to 75% of them seen only once. This clone occurred a few times. CDR3 length: 13 amino acids. Trimming took off 5 bases at V and 2 bases at J, with 10 bases between the two ends. CDR1 and CDR2 from the germline V gene are KGHSH and LQKENI. Material for sequencing was peripheral blood. The chain uses TRBV18 and TRBJ2-7; the D is unclear. This TCR derives from a human donor with acute or convalescent COVID-19. The donor label of this sample is uncertain. CDR3 residues: CASSLEKPYEQYF. In nucleotides, the CDR3 is TGTGCCAGCTCATTAGAGAAGCCCTACGAGCAGTACTTC.